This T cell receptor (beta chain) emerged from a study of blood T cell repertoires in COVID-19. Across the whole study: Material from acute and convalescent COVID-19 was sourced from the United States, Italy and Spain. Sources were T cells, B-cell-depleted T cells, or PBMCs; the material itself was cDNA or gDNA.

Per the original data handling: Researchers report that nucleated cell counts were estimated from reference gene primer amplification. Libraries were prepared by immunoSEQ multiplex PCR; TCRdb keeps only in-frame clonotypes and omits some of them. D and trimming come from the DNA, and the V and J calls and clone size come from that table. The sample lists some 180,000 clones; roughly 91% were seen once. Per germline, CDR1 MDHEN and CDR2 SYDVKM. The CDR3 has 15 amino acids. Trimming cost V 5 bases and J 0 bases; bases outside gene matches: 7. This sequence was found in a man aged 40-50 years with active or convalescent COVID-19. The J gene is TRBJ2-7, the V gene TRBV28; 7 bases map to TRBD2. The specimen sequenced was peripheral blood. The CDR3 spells CASSTTSASSYEQYF. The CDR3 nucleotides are TGTGCCAGCAGTACCACTAGCGCGAGCTCCTACGAGCAGTACTTC.